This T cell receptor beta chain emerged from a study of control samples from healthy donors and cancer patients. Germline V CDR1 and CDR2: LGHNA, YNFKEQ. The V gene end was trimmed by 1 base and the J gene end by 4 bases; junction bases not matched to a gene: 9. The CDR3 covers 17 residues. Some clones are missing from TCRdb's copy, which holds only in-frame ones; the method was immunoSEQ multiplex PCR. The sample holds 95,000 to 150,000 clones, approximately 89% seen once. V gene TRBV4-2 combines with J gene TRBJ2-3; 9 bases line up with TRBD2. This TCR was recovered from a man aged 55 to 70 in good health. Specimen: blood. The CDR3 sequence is CASSQGQGGGAADTQYF. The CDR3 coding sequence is TGTGCCAGCAGCCAAGGGCAGGGCGGGGGGGCCGCAGATACGCAGTATTTT.